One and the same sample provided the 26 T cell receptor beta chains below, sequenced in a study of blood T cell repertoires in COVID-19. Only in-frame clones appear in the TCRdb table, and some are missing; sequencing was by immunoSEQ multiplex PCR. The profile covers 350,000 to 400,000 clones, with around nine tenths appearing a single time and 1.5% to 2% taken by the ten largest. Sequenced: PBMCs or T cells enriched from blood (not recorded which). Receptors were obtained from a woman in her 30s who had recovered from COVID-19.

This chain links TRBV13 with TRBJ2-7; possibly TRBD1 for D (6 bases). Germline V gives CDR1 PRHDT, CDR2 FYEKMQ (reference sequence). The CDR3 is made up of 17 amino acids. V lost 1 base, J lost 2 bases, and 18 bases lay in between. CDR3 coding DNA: TGTGCCAGCAGCTTAGAGGCCCCCCTGGGGGCGCCCTACGAGCAGTACTTC. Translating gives CASSLEAPLGAPYEQYF.

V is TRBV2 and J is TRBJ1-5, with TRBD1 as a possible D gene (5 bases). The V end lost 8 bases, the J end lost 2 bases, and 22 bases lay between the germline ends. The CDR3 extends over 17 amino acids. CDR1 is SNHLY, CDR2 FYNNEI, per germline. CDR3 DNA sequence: TGTGCCAGCCTAGGATGGGAGGGGTTGGTGGGCAATCAGCCCCAGCATTTT. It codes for CASLGWEGLVGNQPQHF.

CDR3 region: CASSIAGGILDNEQFF. CDR3 DNA: TGCGCCAGCAGCATAGCGGGAGGTATCTTGGACAATGAGCAGTTCTTC. The rearrangement uses TRBV5-1 and TRBJ2-1; TRBD2 matches 10 bases. There are 16 residues in the CDR3. Germline loops: CDR1 SGHRS, CDR2 YFSETQ. The ends lost 4 bases at V and 5 bases at J; junction bases unmatched: 9.

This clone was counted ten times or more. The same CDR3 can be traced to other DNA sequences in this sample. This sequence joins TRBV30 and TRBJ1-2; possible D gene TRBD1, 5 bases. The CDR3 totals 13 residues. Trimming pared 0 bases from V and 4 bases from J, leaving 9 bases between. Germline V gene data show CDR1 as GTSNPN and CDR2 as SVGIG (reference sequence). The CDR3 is CAWSVQGGYGYTF. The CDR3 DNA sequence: TGTGCCTGGAGTGTTCAGGGAGGCTATGGCTACACCTTC. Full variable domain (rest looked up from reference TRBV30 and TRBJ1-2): SQTIHQWPATLVQPVGSPLSLECTVEGTSNPNLYWYRQAAGRGLQLLFYSVGIGQISSEVPQNLSASRPQDRQFILSSKKLLLSDSGFYLCAWSVQGGYGYTFGSGTRLTVV.

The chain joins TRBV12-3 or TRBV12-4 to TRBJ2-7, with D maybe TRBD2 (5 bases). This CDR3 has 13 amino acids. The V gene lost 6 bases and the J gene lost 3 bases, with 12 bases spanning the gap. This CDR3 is CASSLRRYYEQYF. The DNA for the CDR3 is TGTGCCAGCAGCCTCAGGAGGTACTACGAGCAGTACTTC.

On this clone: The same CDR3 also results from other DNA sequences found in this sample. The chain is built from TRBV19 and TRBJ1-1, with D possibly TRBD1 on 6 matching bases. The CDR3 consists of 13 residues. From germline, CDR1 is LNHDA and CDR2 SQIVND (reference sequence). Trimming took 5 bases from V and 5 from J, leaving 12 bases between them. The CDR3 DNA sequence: TGTGCCAGTAGTGTACAGGGTGGGACTGAAGCTTTCTTT. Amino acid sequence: CASSVQGGTEAFF.

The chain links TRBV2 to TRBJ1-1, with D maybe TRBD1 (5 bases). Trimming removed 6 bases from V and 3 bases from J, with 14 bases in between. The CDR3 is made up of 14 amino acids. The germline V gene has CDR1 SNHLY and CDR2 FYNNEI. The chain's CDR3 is CASSRGGGDTEAFF. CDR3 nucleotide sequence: TGTGCCAGCAGCCGCGGGGGAGGGGACACTGAAGCTTTCTTT.

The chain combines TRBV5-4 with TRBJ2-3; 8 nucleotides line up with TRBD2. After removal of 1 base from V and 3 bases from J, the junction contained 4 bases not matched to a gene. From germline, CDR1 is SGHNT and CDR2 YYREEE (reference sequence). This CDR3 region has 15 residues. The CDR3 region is CASSLKRESTDTQYF. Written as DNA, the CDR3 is TGTGCCAGCAGCTTGAAGCGGGAGTCTACAGATACGCAGTATTTT.

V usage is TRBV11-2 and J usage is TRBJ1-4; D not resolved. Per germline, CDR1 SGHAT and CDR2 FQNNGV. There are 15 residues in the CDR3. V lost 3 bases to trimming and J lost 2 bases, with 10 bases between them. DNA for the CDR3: TGTGCCAGCAGCTTTACCGGGAGGACTAATGAAAAACTGTTTTTT. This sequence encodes CASSFTGRTNEKLFF.

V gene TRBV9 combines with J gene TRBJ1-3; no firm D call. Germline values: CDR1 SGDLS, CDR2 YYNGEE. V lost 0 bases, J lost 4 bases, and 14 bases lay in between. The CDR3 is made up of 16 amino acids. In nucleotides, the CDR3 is TGTGCCAGCAGCGTAGATGGAAAGAGCGACGGAAACACCATATATTTT. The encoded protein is CASSVDGKSDGNTIYF.

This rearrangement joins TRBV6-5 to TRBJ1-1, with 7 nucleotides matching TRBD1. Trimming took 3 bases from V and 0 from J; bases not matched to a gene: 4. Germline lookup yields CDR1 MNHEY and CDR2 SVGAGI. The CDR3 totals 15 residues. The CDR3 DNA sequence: TGTGCCAGCAGTTATCCGGGACAGCTGAACACTGAAGCTTTCTTT. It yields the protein CASSYPGQLNTEAFF.

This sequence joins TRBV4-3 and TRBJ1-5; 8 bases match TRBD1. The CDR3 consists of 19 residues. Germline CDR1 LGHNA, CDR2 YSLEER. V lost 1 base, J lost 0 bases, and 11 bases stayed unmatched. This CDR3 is CASSQGFRDRSYSNQPQHF. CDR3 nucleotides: TGCGCCAGCAGCCAAGGGTTCCGGGACAGGAGCTATAGCAATCAGCCCCAGCATTTT.

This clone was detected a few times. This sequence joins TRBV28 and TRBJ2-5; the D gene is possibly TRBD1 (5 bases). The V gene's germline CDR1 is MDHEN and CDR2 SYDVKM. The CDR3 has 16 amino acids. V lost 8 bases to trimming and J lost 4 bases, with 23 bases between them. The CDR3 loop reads CASAFGLWNGAETQYF. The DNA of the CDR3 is TGTGCCAGCGCATTCGGTCTATGGAATGGGGCAGAGACCCAGTACTTC.

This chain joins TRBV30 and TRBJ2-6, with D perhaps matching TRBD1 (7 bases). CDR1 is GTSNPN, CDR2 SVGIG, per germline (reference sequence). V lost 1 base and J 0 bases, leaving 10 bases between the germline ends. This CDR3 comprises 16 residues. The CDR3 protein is CAWSGGTVSGANVLTF. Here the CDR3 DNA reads TGTGCCTGGAGTGGCGGGACAGTCTCTGGGGCCAACGTCCTGACTTTC.

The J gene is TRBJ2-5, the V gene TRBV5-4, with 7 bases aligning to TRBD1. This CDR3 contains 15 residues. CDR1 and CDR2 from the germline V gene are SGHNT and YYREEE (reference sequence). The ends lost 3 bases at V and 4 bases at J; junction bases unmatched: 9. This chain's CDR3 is CASSSSGQEAETQYF. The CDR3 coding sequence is TGTGCCAGCAGCTCGTCCGGACAGGAGGCAGAGACCCAGTACTTC. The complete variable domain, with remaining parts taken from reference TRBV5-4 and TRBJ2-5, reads ETGVTQSPTHLIKTRGQQVTLRCSSQSGHNTVSWYQQALGQGPQFIFQYYREEENGRGNFPPRFSGLQFPNYSSELNVNALELDDSALYLCASSSSGQEAETQYFGPGTRLLVL.

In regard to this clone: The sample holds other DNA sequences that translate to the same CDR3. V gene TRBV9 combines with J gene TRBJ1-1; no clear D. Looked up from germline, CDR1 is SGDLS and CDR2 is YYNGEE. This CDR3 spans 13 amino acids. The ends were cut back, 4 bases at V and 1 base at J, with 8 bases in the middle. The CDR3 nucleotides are TGTGCCAGCAGCCTGAGTAGGAACACTGAAGCTTTCTTT. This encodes CASSLSRNTEAFF.

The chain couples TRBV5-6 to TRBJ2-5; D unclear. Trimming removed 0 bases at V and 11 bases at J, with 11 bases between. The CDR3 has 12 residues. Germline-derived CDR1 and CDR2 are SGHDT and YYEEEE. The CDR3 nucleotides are TGTGCCAGCAGCTTGGGGTGGGCTAAGCAGTACTTC. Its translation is CASSLGWAKQYF.

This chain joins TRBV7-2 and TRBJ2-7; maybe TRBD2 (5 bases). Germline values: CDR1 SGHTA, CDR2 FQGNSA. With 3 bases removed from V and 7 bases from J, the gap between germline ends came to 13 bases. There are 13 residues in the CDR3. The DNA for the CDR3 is TGTGCCAGCAGCTTTGGGTTCGGGATGGAGCAGTACTTC. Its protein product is CASSFGFGMEQYF.

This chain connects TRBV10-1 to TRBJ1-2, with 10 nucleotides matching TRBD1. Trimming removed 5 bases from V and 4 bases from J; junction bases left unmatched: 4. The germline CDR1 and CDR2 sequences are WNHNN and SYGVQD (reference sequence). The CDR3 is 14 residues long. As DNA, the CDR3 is TGCGCCAGCAGTCTGACAGGGGGCTTCTATGGCTACACCTTC. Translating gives CASSLTGGFYGYTF.

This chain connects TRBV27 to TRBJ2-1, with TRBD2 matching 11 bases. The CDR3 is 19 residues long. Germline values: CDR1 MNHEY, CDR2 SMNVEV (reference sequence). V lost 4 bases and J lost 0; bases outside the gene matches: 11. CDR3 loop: CASSYTRLAGRPSYNEQFF. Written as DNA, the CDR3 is TGTGCCAGCAGTTATACCCGACTAGCGGGGCGCCCCTCCTACAATGAGCAGTTCTTC.

CDR3 residues: CASSHQFSASGAGEQFF. The CDR3 region has the DNA TGTGCCAGCAGCCATCAATTTTCAGCTAGCGGTGCTGGGGAGCAGTTCTTC. V is TRBV3-1 (or the pseudogene TRBV3-2) and J is TRBJ2-1; 7 bases are shared with TRBD2. V lost 3 bases to trimming and J lost 10 bases; unmatched junction nucleotides: 18. Per germline, CDR1 LGHDT and CDR2 YNNKEL (reference sequence). The CDR3 is 17 residues long.

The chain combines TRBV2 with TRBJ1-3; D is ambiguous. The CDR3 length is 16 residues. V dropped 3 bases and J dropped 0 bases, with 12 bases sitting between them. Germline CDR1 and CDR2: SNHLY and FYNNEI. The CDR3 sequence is CASSEEATVSGNTIYF. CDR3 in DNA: TGTGCCAGCAGTGAGGAGGCAACGGTCTCTGGAAACACCATATATTTT. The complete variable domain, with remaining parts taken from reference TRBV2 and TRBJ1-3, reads EPEVTQTPSHQVTQMGQEVILRCVPISNHLYFYWYRQILGQKVEFLVSFYNNEISEKSEIFDDQFSVERPDGSNFTLKIRSTKLEDSAMYFCASSEEATVSGNTIYFGEGSWLTVV.

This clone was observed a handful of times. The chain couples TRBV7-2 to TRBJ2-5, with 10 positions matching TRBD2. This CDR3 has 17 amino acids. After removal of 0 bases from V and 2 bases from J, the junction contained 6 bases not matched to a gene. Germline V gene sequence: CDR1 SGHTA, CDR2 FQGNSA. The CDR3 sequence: CASSLAPSGGWQETQYF. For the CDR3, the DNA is TGTGCCAGCAGCTTAGCGCCTAGCGGGGGTTGGCAAGAGACCCAGTACTTC.

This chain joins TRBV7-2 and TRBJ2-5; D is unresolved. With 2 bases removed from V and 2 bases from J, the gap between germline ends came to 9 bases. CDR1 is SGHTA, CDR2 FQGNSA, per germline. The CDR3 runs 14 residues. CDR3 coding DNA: TGTGCCAGCAGCTTAACCCAGGTACAAGAGACCCAGTACTTC. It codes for CASSLTQVQETQYF.

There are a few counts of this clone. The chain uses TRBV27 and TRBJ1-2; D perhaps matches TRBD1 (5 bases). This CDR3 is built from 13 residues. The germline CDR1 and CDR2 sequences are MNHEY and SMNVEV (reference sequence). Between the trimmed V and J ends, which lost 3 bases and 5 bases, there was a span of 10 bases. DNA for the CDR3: TGTGCCAGCAGTTTCCCTCGACAGTATGGCTACACCTTC. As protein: CASSFPRQYGYTF.

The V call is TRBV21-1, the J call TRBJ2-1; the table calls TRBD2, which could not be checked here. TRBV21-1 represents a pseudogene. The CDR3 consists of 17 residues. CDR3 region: CASSKAGLAGASDEQFF. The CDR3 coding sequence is TGTGCCAGCAGCAAAGCAGGACTAGCGGGAGCCTCGGATGAGCAGTTCTTC.